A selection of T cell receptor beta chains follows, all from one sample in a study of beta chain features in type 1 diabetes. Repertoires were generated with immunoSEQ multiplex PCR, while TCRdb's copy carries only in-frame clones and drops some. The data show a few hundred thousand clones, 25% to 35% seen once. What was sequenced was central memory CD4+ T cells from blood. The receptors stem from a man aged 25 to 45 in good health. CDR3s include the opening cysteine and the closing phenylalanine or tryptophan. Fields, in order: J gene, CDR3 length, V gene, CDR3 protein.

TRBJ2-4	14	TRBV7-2	CASSLVAARDIQYF
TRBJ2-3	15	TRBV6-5	CASSYDGRGQDTQYF
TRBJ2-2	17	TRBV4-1	CASSLGMATSVDGELFF
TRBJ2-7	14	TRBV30	CAWSVSGSSYEQYF
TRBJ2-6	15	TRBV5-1	CASSFTGSGANVLTF
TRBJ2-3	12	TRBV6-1	CASSAGGYTQYF
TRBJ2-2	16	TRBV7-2	CASSLGQVSYTGELFF
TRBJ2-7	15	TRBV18	CASSPGTGKTYEQYF
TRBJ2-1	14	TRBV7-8	CASSLEVSGREQFF
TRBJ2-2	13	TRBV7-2	CASSLEFPGELFF
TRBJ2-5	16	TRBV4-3	CASSPRSGVGQETQYF
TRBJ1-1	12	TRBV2	CASSTENTEAFF
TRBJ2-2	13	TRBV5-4	CASSRTGGQELFF
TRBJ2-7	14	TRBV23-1	CASSQVAVSYEQYF
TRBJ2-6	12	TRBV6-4	CASSAGANVLTF
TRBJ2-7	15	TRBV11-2	CASSKDRDRAYEQYF
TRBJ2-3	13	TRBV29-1	CSVQGRSTDTQYF
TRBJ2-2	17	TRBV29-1	CSVRPRPGQANTGELFF